The 16 T cell receptor beta chains presented below share a single source sample, sequenced in a study of T cell responses to AZD1222 COVID-19 vaccine. Repertoires were generated with immunoSEQ multiplex PCR, while TCRdb's copy carries only in-frame clones and drops some. The sample includes some 60,000 clones, about 79% of them seen just once. The input for sequencing was peripheral blood, taken on day 0 of AZD1222 vaccination. The receptors were sampled from an adult in good health.

The V and J genes are TRBV15 and TRBJ2-2; 7 bases are shared with TRBD2. V shed 0 bases and J 8 bases; nucleotides not matched to a gene: 6. This CDR3 is built from 15 residues. Germline-derived CDR1 and CDR2 are LNHNV and YYDKDF (reference sequence). CDR3 sequence (DNA): TGTGCCACCAGCAGAGATTCACTAGCGACTGGGGAGCTGTTTTTT. It encodes CATSRDSLATGELFF.

The gene calls are TRBV5-6 and TRBJ2-2, with D perhaps TRBD1 or TRBD2 (6 bases each). Looked up from germline, CDR1 is SGHDT and CDR2 is YYEEEE. The CDR3 consists of 15 residues. V gave up 1 base and J gave up 5 bases, with 12 bases separating them. The CDR3 region is CASSLSGAETGELFF. CDR3 nucleotide sequence: TGTGCCAGCAGCTTGTCGGGGGCAGAAACCGGGGAGCTGTTTTTT.

V gene TRBV11-2 combines with J gene TRBJ2-5; D is ambiguous. V lost 2 bases and J lost 2, with 9 bases in between. The CDR3 covers 14 residues. Per germline, CDR1 SGHAT and CDR2 FQNNGV. The DNA of the CDR3 is TGTGCCAGCAGCTTAACTCGTACACAAGAGACCCAGTACTTC. This codes for CASSLTRTQETQYF.

The rearrangement joins TRBV28 to TRBJ2-1, with D unclear. Germline CDR1 and CDR2: MDHEN and SYDVKM. The V and J ends lost 1 base and 9 bases respectively, with 7 bases between them. The CDR3 length is 12 residues. In nucleotides, the CDR3 is TGTGCCAGCAGTTTATTCGGCGGTGAGCAGTTCTTC. Translation: CASSLFGGEQFF.

This chain connects TRBV2 to TRBJ2-2; a possible D gene is TRBD1 (6 bases). Germline-derived CDR1 and CDR2 are SNHLY and FYNNEI. This CDR3 contains 15 residues. The V end lost 7 bases, the J end lost 0 bases, and 12 bases lay between the germline ends. The chain's CDR3 is CASISDSANTGELFF. The CDR3 DNA is TGTGCCAGCATATCGGACAGTGCGAACACCGGGGAGCTGTTTTTT.

The chain employs TRBV7-9 and TRBJ1-1; a possible D gene is TRBD1 (5 bases). Germline V gene sequence: CDR1 SEHNR, CDR2 FQNEAQ (reference sequence). Trimming shortened V by 1 base and J by 4 bases, and 16 bases separated the two germline ends. The CDR3 contains 16 residues. CDR3 amino acids: CASSLGGSGSATEAFF. The CDR3 DNA sequence: TGTGCCAGCAGCTTAGGGGGGTCGGGGAGTGCCACTGAAGCTTTCTTT.

The V gene is TRBV9, the J gene TRBJ2-5; 7 bases agree with TRBD1. This CDR3 is built from 16 residues. Germline loops: CDR1 SGDLS, CDR2 YYNGEE. The ends lost 3 bases at V and 1 base at J; junction bases unmatched: 9. This CDR3 reads CASSEGALDLQETQYF. Here the CDR3 DNA reads TGTGCCAGCAGCGAGGGGGCACTAGACCTCCAAGAGACCCAGTACTTC.

This CDR3 is CASSLLGSPETQYF. CDR3 nucleotides: TGTGCCAGCAGCTTGTTAGGGAGCCCAGAGACCCAGTACTTC. This chain connects TRBV7-2 to TRBJ2-5; D might be TRBD2 (5 bases). Germline lookup yields CDR1 SGHTA and CDR2 FQGNSA. V lost 3 bases and J lost 4, with 12 bases in between. The CDR3 length is 14 residues.

This clone was found a few times. The chain links TRBV6-2 or TRBV6-3 to TRBJ1-1; D is perhaps TRBD1 (6 bases). The germline CDR1 and CDR2 sequences are MNHEY and SVGEGT. The CDR3 is 16 residues long. The V end lost 4 bases, the J end lost 1 base, and 16 bases lay between the germline ends. This CDR3 is CASSSPRTGQNTEAFF. The CDR3 DNA reads TGTGCCAGCAGTTCCCCCAGGACGGGACAGAACACTGAAGCTTTCTTT.

The CDR3 protein is CASYRGTSGTYTF. Written as DNA, the CDR3 is TGTGCCAGCTACAGGGGGACTTCAGGGACCTACACCTTC. The V gene is TRBV2, the J gene TRBJ1-2; TRBD1 aligns across 8 bases. The CDR3 sequence is 13 residues long. V dropped 8 bases and J dropped 10; count of bases not matched to a gene: 12. CDR1 is SNHLY and CDR2 is FYNNEI in the germline V gene.

This rearrangement joins TRBV2 to TRBJ2-1; 11 nucleotides line up with TRBD2. The CDR3 sequence is 15 residues long. The germline gives CDR1 SNHLY, CDR2 FYNNEI. The V gene end was trimmed by 6 bases and the J gene end by 6 bases; junction bases not matched to a gene: 7. The CDR3 is CASRETSGSINEQFF. CDR3 nucleotides: TGTGCCAGCAGGGAAACTAGCGGGAGCATCAATGAGCAGTTCTTC.

This CDR3 is CASILSTSGLGTDTQYF. In DNA form, the CDR3 reads TGTGCCAGCATTCTTAGCACCTCGGGACTAGGAACAGATACGCAGTATTTT. The chain couples TRBV2 to TRBJ2-3, with 8 bases matching TRBD2. CDR3 length equals 17 residues. The germline gives CDR1 SNHLY, CDR2 FYNNEI. V lost 7 bases and J lost 3; bases outside the gene matches: 15.

The chain combines TRBV5-1 with TRBJ2-4, with D perhaps TRBD2 (5 bases). Germline assignment: CDR1 SGHRS and CDR2 YFSETQ. The CDR3 extends over 15 amino acids. Trimming took off 1 base at V and 9 bases at J, with 17 bases between the two ends. The CDR3 protein is CASSLQPGESGIQYF. CDR3 sequence (DNA): TGCGCCAGCAGCTTGCAGCCCGGGGAGTCGGGCATTCAGTACTTC.

V gene TRBV19 combines with J gene TRBJ1-1; D remains ambiguous. There are 13 residues in the CDR3. Per germline, CDR1 LNHDA and CDR2 SQIVND (reference sequence). Trimming shortened V by 8 bases and J by 0 bases, and 10 bases separated the two germline ends. The CDR3 loop reads CASYGVLNTEAFF. In DNA, the CDR3 is TGTGCCAGTTACGGGGTTTTGAACACTGAAGCTTTCTTT.

This rearrangement joins TRBV19 to TRBJ1-1; tentative D call: TRBD1 (5 bases). The CDR3 totals 14 residues. V was clipped by 6 bases and J by 5 bases, with 16 bases between them. Germline V gene sequence: CDR1 LNHDA, CDR2 SQIVND (reference sequence). The CDR3 loop reads CASRSGYEGTEAFF. CDR3 nucleotides: TGTGCCAGTAGGTCAGGGTATGAGGGAACTGAAGCTTTCTTT.

The genes are TRBV28 and TRBJ1-4; D remains unclear. Germline lookup yields CDR1 MDHEN and CDR2 SYDVKM. V gave up 8 bases and J gave up 8 bases, with 12 bases separating them. This CDR3 region has 12 residues. The DNA for the CDR3 is TGTGCCAGCTCTTTTCGACGCGAAAAACTGTTTTTT. It specifies CASSFRREKLFF.